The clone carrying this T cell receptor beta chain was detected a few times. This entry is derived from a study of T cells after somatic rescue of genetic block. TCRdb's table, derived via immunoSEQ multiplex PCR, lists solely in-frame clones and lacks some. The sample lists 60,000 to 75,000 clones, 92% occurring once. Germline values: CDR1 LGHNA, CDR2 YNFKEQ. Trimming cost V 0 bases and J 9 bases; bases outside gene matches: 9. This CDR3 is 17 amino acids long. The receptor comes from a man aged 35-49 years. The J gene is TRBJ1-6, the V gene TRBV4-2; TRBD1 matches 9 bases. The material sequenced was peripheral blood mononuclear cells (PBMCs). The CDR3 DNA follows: TGTGCCAGCAGCCAAGAAGGGTGGACAGGGGCCGGTTCACCCCTCCACTTT. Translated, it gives CASSQEGWTGAGSPLHF.